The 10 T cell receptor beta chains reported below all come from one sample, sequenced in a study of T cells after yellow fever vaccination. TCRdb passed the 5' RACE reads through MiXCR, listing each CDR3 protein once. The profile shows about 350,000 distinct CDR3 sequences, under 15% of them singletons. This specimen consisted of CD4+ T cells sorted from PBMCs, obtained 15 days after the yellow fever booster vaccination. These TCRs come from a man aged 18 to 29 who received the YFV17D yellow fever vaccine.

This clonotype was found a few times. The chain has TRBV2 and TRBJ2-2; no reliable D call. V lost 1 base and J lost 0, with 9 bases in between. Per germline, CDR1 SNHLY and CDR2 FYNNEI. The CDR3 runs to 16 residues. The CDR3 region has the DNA TGTGCCAGCAGTGAAGTAATGTCCGCGAACACCGGGGAGCTGTTTTTT. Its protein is CASSEVMSANTGELFF.

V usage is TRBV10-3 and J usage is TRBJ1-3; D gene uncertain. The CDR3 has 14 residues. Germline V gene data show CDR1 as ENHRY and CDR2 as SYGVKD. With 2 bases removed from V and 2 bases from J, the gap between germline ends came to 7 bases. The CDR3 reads CAISETGPGNTIYF. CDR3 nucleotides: TGTGCCATCAGTGAGACCGGCCCTGGAAACACCATATATTTT.

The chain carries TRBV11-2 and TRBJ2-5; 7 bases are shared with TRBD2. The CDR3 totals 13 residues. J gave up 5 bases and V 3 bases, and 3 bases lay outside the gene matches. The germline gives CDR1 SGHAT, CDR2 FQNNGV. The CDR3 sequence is CASSLGLMETQYF. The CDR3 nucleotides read TGTGCCAGCAGCTTGGGACTAATGGAGACCCAGTACTTC.

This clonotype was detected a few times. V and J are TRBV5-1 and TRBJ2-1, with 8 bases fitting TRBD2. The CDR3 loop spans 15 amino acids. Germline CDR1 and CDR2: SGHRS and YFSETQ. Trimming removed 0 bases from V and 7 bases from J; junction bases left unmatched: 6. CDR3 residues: CASSLARGGSNEQFF. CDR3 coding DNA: TGCGCCAGCAGCTTGGCTCGGGGGGGCTCGAATGAGCAGTTCTTC.

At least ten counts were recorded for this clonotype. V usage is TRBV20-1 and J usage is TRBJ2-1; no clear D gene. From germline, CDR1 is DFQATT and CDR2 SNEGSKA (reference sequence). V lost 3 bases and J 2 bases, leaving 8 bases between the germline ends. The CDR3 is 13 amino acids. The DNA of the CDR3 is TGCAGTGCTAGCTCCTCCACCTACAATGAGCAGTTCTTC. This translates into CSASSSTYNEQFF.

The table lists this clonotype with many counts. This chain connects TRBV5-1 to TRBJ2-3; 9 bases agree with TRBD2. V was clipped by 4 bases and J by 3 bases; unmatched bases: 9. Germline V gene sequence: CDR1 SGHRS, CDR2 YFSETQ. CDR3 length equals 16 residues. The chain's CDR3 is CASSAGGGGATDTQYF. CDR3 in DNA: TGCGCCAGCAGCGCCGGCGGCGGGGGGGCAACAGATACGCAGTATTTT.

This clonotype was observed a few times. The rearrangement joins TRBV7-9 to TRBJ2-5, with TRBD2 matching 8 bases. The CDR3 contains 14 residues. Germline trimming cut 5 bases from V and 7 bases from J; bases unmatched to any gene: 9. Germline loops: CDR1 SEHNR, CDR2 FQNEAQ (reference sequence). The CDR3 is CASSPGTRSPTQYF. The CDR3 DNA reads TGTGCCAGCAGCCCCGGGACTAGGAGCCCGACCCAGTACTTC.

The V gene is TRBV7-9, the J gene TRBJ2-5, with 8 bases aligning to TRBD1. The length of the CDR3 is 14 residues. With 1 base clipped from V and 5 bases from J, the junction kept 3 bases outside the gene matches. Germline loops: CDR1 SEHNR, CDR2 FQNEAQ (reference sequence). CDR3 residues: CASSLEDRVETQYF. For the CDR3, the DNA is TGTGCCAGCAGCTTAGAGGACAGGGTTGAGACCCAGTACTTC.

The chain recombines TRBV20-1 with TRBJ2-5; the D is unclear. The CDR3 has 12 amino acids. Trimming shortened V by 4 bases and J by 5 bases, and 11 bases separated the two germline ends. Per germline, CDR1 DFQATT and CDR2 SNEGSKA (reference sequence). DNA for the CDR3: TGCAGTGCTAAGGGCCGGGCGGAGACCCAGTACTTC. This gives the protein CSAKGRAETQYF.

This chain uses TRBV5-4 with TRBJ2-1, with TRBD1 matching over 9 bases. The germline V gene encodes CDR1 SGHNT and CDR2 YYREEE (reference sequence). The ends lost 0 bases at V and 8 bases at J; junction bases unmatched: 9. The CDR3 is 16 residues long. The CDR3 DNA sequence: TGTGCCAGCAGCTTGGCCATGGGACAGGGTAAGGATGAGCAGTTCTTC. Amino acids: CASSLAMGQGKDEQFF.